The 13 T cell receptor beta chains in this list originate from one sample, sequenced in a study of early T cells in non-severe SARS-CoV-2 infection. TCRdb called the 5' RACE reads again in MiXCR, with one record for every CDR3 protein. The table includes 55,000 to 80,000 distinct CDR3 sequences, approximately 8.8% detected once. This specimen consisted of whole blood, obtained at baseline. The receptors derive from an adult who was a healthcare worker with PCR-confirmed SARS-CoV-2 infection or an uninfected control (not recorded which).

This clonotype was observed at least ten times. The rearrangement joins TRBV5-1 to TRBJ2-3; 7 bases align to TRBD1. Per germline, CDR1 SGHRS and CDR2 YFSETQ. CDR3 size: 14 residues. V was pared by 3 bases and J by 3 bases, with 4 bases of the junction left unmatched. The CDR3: CASSWTGQTDTQYF. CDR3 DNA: TGCGCCAGCAGCTGGACAGGACAGACAGATACGCAGTATTTT. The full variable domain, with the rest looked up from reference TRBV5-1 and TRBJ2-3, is KAGVTQTPRYLIKTRGQQVTLSCSPISGHRSVSWYQQTPGQGLQFLFEYFSETQRNKGNFPGRFSGRQFSNSRSEMNVSTLELGDSALYLCASSWTGQTDTQYFGPGTRLTVL.

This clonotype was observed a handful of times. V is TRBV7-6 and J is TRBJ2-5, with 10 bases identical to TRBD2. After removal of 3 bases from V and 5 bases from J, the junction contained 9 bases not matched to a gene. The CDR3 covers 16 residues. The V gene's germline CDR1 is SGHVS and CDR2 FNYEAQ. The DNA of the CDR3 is TGTGCCAGCAGCTTGGGTCCTAGCGGGAGTCGCGAGACCCAGTACTTC. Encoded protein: CASSLGPSGSRETQYF.

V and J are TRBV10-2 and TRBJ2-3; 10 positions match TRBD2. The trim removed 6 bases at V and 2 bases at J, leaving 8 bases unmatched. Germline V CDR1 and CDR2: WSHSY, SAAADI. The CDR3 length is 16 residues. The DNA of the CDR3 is TGCGCCAGCAGAGACCCTGGACTAGCGGCCACAGATACGCAGTATTTT. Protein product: CASRDPGLAATDTQYF.

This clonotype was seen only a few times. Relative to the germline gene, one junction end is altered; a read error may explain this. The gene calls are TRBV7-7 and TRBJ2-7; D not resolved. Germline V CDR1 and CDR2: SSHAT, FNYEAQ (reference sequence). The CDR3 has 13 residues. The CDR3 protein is CASSLSKVHEQYF. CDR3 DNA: TGTGCTAGCAGCTTATCCAAGGTCCACGAGCAGTACTTC.

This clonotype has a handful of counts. CDR3 sequence reads: CASSESGIGNEKLFF. The CDR3, as DNA: TGTGCCAGCAGTGAATCAGGCATCGGTAATGAAAAACTGTTTTTT. This chain links TRBV25-1 with TRBJ1-4; no clear D gene. The germline V gene encodes CDR1 MGHDK and CDR2 SYGVNS. The CDR3 contains 15 residues. The germline V and J ends were trimmed by 1 base and 4 bases, with 10 bases remaining between them. The full variable domain, with the rest looked up from reference TRBV25-1 and TRBJ1-4, is EADIYQTPRYLVIGTGKKITLECSQTMGHDKMYWYQQDPGMELHLIHYSYGVNSTEKGDLSSESTVSRIRTEHFPLTLESARPSHTSQYLCASSESGIGNEKLFFGSGTQLSVL.

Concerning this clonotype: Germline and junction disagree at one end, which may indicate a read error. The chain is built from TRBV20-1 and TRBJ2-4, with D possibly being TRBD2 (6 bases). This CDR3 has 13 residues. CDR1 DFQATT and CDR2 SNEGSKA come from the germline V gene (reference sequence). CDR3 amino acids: CSARDGGLNIQYF. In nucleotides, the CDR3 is TGCAGTGCCAGAGACGGGGGATTGAACATTCAGTACTTC.

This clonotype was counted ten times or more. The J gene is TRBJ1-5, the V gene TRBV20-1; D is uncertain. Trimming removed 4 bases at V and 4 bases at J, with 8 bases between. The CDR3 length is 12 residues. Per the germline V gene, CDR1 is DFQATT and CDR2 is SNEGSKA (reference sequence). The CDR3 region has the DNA TGCAGTGCTATAAGACCTAATCAGCCCCAGCATTTT. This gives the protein CSAIRPNQPQHF.

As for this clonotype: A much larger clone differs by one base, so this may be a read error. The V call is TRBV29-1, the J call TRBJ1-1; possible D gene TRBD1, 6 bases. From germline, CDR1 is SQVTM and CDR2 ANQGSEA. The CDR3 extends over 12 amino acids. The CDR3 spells CRVEPGDTEAFF. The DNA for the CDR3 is TGCCGCGTTGAGCCAGGGGACACTGAAGCTTTCTTT.

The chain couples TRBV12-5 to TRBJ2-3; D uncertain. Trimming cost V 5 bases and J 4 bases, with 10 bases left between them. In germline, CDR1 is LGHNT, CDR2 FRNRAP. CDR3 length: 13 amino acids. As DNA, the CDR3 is TGTGCTAGTGGTCCCGATTTGGCAGATACGCAGTATTTT. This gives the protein CASGPDLADTQYF.

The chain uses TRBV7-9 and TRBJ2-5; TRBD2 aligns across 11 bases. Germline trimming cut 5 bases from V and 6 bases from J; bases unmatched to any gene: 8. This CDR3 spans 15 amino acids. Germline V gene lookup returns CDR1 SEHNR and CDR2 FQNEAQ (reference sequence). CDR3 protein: CASSPPTSGIKTQYF. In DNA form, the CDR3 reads TGTGCCAGCAGCCCCCCGACTAGCGGGATTAAGACCCAGTACTTC.

Here the CDR3 DNA reads TGTGCCAGCAGTTTACTTGAGGCCGGCACCGGGGAGCTGTTTTTT. The encoded protein is CASSLLEAGTGELFF. The rearrangement uses TRBV28 and TRBJ2-2; D remains unclear. The V end was cut by 2 bases, the J end by 4 bases, with 11 bases between. The CDR3 has 15 residues. Germline lookup yields CDR1 MDHEN and CDR2 SYDVKM.

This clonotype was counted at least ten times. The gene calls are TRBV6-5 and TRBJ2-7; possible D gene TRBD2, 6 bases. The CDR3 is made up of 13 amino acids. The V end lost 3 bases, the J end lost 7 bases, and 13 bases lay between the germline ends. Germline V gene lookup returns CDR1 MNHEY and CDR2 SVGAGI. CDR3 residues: CASSYGAGIEQYF. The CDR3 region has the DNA TGTGCCAGCAGTTATGGCGCGGGGATAGAGCAGTACTTC.

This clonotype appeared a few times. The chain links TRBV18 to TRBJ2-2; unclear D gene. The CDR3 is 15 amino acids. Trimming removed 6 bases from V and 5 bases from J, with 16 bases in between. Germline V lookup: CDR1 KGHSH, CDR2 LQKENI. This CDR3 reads CASSLTRTLTGELFF. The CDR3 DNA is TGTGCCAGCTCCCTTACGCGAACATTGACCGGGGAGCTGTTTTTT.